This T cell receptor beta chain is from a study of cytomegalovirus exposure and HLA in healthy donors. Study-level findings and limits: Per published accounts, TCR beta sequences correctly predicted the HLA-A and HLA-B alleles of most subjects.

With 4 bases clipped from V and 2 bases from J, the junction kept 3 bases outside the gene matches. The CDR3 spans 14 residues. Per germline, CDR1 SGHRS and CDR2 YFSETQ. As concerns this clone: Its cognate antigen is unknown.

The PCR contained 60 Vbeta and 13 Jbeta primers. Assay: immunoSEQ multiplex PCR; the TCRdb copy retains only in-frame clones and omits some. The table has about 150,000 clones, 60% to 80% seen once. J is TRBJ1-5 and V is TRBV5-1; TRBD1 aligns across 7 bases. Sequencing was carried out using PBMCs. The sequence was collected from a man younger than 45 in good health and CMV-seropositive. The CDR3, as DNA: TGCGCCAGCAGCCTCACAGGGGGCAATCAGCCCCAGCATTTT. This sequence encodes CASSLTGGNQPQHF. The full variable domain, in which reference TRBV5-1 and TRBJ1-5 provide the parts outside the CDR3, is KAGVTQTPRYLIKTRGQQVTLSCSPISGHRSVSWYQQTPGQGLQFLFEYFSETQRNKGNFPGRFSGRQFSNSRSEMNVSTLELGDSALYLCASSLTGGNQPQHFGDGTRLSIL.